This T cell receptor beta chain was found in a study of blood T cells in healthy people across ages. The study recruited healthy Caucasian donors from Russia who were aged about 6 to 90. Trimming shortened V by 6 bases and J by 5 bases, and 19 bases separated the two germline ends. This CDR3 has 14 amino acids. The germline V gene has CDR1 DFQATT and CDR2 SNEGSKA (reference sequence). PCR was performed a second time for about 7 to 11 cycles using a sample-barcoded 5' primer and a J-beta primer mix. One entry per CDR3 protein, called by TCRdb with MiXCR from the 5' RACE reads. Of about 1.8 million distinct CDR3 sequences listed, about 49% are singletons.

V and J are TRBV20-1 and TRBJ1-2; D not resolved. The sample consisted of blood. The receptor comes from a woman in her 40s in good health. CDR3 loop: CSAKIGPPWYGYTF. CDR3 DNA sequence: TGCAGTGCAAAAATTGGGCCCCCATGGTATGGCTACACCTTC.